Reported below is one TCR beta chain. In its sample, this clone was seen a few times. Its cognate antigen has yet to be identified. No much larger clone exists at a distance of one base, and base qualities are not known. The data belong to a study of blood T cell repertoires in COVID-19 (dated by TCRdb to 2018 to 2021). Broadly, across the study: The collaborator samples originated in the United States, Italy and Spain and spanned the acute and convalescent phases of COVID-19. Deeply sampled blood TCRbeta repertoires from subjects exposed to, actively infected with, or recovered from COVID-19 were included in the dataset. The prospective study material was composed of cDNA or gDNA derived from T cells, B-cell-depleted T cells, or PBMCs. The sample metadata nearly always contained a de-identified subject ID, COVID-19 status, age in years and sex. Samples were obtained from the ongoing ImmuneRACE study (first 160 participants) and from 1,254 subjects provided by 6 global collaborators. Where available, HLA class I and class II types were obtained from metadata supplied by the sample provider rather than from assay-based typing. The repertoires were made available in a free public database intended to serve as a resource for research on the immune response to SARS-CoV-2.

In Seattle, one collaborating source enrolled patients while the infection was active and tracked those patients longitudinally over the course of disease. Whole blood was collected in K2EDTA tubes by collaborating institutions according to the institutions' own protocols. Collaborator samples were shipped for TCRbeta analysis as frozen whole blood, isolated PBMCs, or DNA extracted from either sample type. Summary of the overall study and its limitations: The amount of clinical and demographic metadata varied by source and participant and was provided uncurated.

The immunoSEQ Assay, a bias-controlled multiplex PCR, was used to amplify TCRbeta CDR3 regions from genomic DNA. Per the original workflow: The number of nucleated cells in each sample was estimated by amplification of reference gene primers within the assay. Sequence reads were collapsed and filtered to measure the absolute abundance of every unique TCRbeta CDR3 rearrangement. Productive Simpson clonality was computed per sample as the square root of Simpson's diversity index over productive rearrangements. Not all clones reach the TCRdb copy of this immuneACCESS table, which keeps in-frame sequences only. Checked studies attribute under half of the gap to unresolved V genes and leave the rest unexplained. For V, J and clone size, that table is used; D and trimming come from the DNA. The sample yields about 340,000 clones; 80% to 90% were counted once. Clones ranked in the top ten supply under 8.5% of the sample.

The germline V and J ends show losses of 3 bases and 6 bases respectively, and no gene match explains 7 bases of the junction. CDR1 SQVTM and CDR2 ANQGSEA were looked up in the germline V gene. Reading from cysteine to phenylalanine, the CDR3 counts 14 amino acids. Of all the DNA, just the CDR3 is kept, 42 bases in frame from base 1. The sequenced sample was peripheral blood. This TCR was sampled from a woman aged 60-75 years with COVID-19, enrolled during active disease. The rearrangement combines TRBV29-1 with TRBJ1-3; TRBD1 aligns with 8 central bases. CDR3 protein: CSVEVRGRVNTIYF. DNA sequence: TGCAGCGTTGAGGTCAGGGGGCGCGTAAACACCATATATTTT.